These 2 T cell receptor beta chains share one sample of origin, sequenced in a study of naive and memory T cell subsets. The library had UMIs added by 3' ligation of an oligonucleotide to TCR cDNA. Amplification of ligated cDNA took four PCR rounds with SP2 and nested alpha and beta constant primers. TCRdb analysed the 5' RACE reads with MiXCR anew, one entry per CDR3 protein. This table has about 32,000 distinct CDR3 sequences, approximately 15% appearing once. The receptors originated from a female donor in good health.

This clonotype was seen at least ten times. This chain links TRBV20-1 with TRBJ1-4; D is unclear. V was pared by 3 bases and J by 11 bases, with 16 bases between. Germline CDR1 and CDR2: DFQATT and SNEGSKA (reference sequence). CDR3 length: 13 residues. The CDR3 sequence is CSASPRHGLKLFF. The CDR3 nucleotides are TGCAGTGCTAGCCCCAGGCACGGTCTGAAACTGTTTTTT.

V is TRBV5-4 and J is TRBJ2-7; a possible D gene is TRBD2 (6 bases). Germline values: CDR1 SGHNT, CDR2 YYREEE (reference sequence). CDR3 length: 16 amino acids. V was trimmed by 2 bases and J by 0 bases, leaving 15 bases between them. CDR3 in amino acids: CASSFSAGIASYEQYF. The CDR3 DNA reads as TGTGCCAGCAGCTTCTCTGCGGGGATTGCCTCCTACGAGCAGTACTTC.